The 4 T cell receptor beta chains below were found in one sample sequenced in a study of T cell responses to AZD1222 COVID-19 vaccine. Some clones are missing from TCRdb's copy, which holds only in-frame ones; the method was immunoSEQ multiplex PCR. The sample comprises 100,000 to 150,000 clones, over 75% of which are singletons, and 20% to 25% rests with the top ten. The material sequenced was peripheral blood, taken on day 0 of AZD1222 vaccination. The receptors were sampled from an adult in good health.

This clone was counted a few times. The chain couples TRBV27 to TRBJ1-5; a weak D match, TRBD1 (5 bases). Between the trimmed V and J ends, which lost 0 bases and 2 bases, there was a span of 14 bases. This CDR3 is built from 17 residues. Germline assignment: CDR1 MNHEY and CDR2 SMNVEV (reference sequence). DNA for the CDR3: TGTGCCAGCAGTTTATCGGTGGGGGAAAATGGCAATCAGCCCCAGCATTTT. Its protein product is CASSLSVGENGNQPQHF.

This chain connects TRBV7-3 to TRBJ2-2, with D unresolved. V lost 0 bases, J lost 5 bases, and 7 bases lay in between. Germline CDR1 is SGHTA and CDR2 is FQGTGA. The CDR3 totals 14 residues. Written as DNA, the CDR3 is TGTGCCAGCAGCTTAACCCGTTCGACCGGGGAGCTGTTTTTT. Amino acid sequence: CASSLTRSTGELFF.

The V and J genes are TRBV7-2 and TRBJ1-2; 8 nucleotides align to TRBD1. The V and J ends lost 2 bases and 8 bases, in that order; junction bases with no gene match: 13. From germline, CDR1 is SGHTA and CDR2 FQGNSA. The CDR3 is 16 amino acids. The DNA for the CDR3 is TGTGCCAGCAGCTTACCCAAATCGGACAGGGTGGACGGCTACACCTTC. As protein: CASSLPKSDRVDGYTF.

In nucleotides, the CDR3 is TGTGCCACCAGCCCTAGCGGATTTAGCACAGATACGCAGTATTTT. It encodes CATSPSGFSTDTQYF. This chain uses TRBV15 with TRBJ2-3, with TRBD2 matching 7 bases. V trimming: 5 bases; J trimming: 0 bases; junction bases outside the gene matches: 5. The CDR3 runs 15 residues. Germline CDR1 LNHNV, CDR2 YYDKDF (reference sequence).